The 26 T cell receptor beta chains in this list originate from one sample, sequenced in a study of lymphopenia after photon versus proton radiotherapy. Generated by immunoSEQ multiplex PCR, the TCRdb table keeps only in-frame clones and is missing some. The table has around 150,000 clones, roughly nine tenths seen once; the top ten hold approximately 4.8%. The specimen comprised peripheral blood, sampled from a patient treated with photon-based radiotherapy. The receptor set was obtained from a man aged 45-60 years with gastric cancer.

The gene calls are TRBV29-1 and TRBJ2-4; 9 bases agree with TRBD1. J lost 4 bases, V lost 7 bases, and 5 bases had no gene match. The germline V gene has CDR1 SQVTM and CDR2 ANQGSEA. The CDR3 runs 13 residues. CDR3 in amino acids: CSAYRGPKNIQYF. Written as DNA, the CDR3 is TGCAGCGCCTACAGGGGGCCAAAAAACATTCAGTACTTC.

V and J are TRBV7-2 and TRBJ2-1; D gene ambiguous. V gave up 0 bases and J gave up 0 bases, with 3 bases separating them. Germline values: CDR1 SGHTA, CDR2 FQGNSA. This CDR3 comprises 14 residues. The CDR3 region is CASSLAHSYNEQFF. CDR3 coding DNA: TGTGCCAGCAGCTTAGCTCACTCCTACAATGAGCAGTTCTTC.

The chain's CDR3 is CASAPGLAVYNEQFF. The CDR3 nucleotides read TGTGCCAGCGCCCCGGGACTAGCGGTATACAATGAGCAGTTCTTC. V usage is TRBV7-9 and J usage is TRBJ2-1; 11 positions match TRBD2. CDR1 SEHNR and CDR2 FQNEAQ come from the germline V gene (reference sequence). The V gene end was trimmed by 8 bases and the J gene end by 4 bases; junction bases not matched to a gene: 7. The length of the CDR3 is 15 residues.

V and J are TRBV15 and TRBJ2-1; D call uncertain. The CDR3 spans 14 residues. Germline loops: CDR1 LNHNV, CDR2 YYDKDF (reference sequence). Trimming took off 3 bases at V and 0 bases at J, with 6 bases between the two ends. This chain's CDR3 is CATSRASSYNEQFF. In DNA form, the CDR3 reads TGTGCCACCAGCAGGGCTAGCTCCTACAATGAGCAGTTCTTC.

Written as DNA, the CDR3 is TGCAGCGTTGAAGATCTGATGGGTAACAGGGTGGGCGAGCAGTACTTC. This encodes CSVEDLMGNRVGEQYF. The rearrangement uses TRBV29-1 and TRBJ2-7, with TRBD1 as a possible D gene (6 bases). Trimming left V 0 bases short and J 6 bases short, with 21 bases between. This CDR3 is 16 amino acids long. CDR1 is SQVTM, CDR2 ANQGSEA, per germline.

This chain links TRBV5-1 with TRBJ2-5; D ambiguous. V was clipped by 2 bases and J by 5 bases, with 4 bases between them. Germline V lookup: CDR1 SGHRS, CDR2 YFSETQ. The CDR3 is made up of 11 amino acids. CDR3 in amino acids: CASSFLETQYF. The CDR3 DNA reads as TGCGCCAGCAGCTTCCTCGAGACCCAGTACTTC. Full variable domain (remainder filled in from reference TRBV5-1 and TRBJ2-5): KAGVTQTPRYLIKTRGQQVTLSCSPISGHRSVSWYQQTPGQGLQFLFEYFSETQRNKGNFPGRFSGRQFSNSRSEMNVSTLELGDSALYLCASSFLETQYFGPGTRLLVL.

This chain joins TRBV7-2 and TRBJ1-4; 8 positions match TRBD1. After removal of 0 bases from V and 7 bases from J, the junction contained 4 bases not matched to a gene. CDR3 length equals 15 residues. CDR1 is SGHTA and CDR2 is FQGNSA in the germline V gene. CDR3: CASSLARQGSEKLFF. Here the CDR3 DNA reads TGTGCCAGCAGCTTAGCGAGACAGGGGTCTGAAAAACTGTTTTTT.

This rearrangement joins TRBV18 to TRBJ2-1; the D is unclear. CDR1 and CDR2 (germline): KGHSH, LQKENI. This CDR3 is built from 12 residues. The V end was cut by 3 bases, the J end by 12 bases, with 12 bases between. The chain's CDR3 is CASSPSEVPQFF. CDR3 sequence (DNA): TGTGCCAGCTCACCTAGTGAAGTACCGCAGTTCTTC. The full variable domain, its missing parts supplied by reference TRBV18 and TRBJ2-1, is NAGVMQNPRHLVRRRGQEARLRCSPMKGHSHVYWYRQLPEEGLKFMVYLQKENIIDESGMPKERFSAEFPKEGPSILRIQQVVRGDSAAYFCASSPSEVPQFFGPGTRLTVL.

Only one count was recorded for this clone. The CDR3 sequence is CASSPGNSATGELFF. In nucleotides, the CDR3 is TGTGCCAGCAGCCCGGGGAATAGCGCCACCGGGGAGCTGTTTTTT. This chain joins TRBV5-4 and TRBJ2-2; perhaps TRBD2 as D (5 bases). CDR1 and CDR2 (germline): SGHNT, YYREEE (reference sequence). Trimming shortened V by 4 bases and J by 4 bases, and 14 bases separated the two germline ends. The CDR3 loop spans 15 amino acids.

The CDR3 nucleotides read TGCGCCAGCAGCTCAGGACAGGCGGGTGAAAAACTGTTTTTT. Encoded protein: CASSSGQAGEKLFF. This rearrangement joins TRBV4-1 to TRBJ1-4; TRBD1 aligns across 7 bases. This CDR3 comprises 14 residues. Germline CDR1 MGHRA, CDR2 YSYEKL. V lost 5 bases, J lost 7 bases, and 7 bases stayed unmatched.

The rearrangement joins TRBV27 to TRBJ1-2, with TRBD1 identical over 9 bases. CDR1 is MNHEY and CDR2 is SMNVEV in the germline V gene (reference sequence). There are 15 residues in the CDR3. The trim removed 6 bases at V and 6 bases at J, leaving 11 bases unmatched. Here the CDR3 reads CASRLAGTGSHGYTF. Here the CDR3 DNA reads TGTGCCAGCAGACTAGCCGGGACAGGGTCCCATGGCTACACCTTC.

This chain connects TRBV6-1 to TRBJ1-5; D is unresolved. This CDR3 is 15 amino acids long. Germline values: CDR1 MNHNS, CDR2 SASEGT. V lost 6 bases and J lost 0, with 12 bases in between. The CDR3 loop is CASRRQNNSNQPQHF. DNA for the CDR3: TGTGCCAGCAGACGACAAAATAATAGCAATCAGCCCCAGCATTTT.

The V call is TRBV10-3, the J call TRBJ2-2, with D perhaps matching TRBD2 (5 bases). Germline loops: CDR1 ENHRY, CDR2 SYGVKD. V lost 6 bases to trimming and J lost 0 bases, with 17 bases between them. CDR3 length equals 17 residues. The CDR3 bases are TGTGCCATCAGCCCCCGCGGGCCCGGTCCGAACACCGGGGAGCTGTTTTTT. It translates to CAISPRGPGPNTGELFF.

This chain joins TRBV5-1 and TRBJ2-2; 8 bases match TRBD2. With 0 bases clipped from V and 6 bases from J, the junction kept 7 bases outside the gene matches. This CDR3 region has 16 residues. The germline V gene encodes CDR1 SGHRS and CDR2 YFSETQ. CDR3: CASSLVTSGLAGELFF. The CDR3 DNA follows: TGCGCCAGCAGCTTGGTTACTAGCGGCTTGGCCGGGGAGCTGTTTTTT.

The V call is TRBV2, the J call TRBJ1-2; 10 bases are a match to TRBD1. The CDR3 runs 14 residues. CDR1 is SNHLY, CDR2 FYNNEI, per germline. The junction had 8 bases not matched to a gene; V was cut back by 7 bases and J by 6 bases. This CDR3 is CASNTDRGKDGYTF. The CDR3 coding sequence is TGTGCCAGCAATACGGACAGGGGGAAGGATGGCTACACCTTC.

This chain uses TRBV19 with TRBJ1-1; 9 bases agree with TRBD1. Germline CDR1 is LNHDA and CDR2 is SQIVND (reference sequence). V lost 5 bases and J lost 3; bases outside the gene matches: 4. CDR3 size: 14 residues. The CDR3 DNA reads TGTGCCAGTAGTCCTCGACAGGGGGACACTGAAGCTTTCTTT. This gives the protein CASSPRQGDTEAFF.

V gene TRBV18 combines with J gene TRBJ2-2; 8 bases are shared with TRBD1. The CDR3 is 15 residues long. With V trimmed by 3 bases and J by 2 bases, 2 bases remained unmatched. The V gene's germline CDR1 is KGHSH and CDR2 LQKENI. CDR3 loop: CASSPGTGNTGELFF. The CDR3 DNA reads TGTGCCAGCTCACCCGGGACAGGAAACACCGGGGAGCTGTTTTTT.

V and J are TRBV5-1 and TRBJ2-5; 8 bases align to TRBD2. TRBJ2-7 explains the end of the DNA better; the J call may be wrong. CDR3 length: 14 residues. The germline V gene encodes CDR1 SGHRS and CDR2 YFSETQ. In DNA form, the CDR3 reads TGCGCCAGCAGCTCGCCGGGACTAGACTACGAGCAGTACTTC. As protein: CASSSPGLDYEQYF.

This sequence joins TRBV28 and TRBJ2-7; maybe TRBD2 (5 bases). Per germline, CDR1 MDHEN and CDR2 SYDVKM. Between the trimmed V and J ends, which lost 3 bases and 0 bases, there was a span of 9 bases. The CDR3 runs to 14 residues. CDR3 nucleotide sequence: TGTGCCAGCAGTTTGCAGCGGACCTCCTACGAGCAGTACTTC. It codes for CASSLQRTSYEQYF.

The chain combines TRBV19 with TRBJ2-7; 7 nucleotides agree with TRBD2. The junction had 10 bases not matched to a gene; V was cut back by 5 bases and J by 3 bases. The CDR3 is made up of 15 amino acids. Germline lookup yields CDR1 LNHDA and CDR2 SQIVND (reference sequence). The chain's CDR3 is CASSSSWGGDYEQYF. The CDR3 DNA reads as TGTGCCAGTAGTTCCTCCTGGGGGGGAGACTACGAGCAGTACTTC.

Here the CDR3 reads CASSGTDLWANVLTF. CDR3 bases: TGTGCCAGCAGCGGGACTGATCTCTGGGCCAACGTCCTGACTTTC. J is TRBJ2-6 and V is TRBV5-6, with TRBD2 as a possible D gene (6 bases). CDR1 and CDR2 (germline): SGHDT, YYEEEE. This CDR3 spans 15 amino acids. V lost 4 bases, J lost 5 bases, and 13 bases lay in between.

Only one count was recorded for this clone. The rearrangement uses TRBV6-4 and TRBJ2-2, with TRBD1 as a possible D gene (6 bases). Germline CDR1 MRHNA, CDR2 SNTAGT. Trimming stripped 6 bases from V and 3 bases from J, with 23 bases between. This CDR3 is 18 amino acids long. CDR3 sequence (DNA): TGTGCCAGCAGCCAAAGGGGGTCGAACGGCGCCGACACCGGGGAGCTGTTTTTT. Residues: CASSQRGSNGADTGELFF.

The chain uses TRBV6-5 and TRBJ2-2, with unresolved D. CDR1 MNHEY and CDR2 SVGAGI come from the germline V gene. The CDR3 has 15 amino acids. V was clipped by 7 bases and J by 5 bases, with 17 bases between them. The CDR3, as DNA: TGTGCCAGCATCAACGTGGGAATGGGAACCGGGGAGCTGTTTTTT. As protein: CASINVGMGTGELFF.

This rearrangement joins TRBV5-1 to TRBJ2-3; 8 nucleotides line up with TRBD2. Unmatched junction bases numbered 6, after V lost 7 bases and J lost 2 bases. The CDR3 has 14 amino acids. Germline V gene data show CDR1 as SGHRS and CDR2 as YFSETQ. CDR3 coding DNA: TGCGCCAGCCTGGGACTAGGAGACACAGATACGCAGTATTTT. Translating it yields CASLGLGDTDTQYF.

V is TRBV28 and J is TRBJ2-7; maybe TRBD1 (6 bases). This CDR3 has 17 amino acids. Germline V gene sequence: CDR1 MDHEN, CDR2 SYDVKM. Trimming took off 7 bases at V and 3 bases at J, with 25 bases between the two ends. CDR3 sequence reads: CASTNTRGGYGVYEQYF. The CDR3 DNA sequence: TGTGCCAGCACCAACACAAGAGGGGGATATGGGGTCTACGAGCAGTACTTC.

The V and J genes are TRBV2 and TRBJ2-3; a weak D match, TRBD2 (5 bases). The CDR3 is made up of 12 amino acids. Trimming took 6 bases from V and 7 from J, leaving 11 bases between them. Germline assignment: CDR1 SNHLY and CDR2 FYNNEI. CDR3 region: CASSLVGNTQYF. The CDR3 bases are TGTGCCAGCAGCTTAGTCGGGAATACGCAGTATTTT.